This T cell receptor beta chain emerged from a study of neurological immune-mediated disorders. Study observations and caveats: Expanded clones shared no identical CDR3 amino acid sequences across subjects, which suggested private TCR-beta repertoires in all groups. HTLV-1-associated myelopathy displayed the greatest TCR clonal expansion, and multiple sclerosis exhibited the smallest, lower than that of healthy controls.

Trimming removed 2 bases from V and 4 bases from J, with 6 bases in between. The length of the CDR3 is 13 residues. CDR1 is SGHTA, CDR2 FQGTGA, per germline. This clonotype was counted only a few times. No antigen is known for it. This may come from a read error, since a much larger clone is one base off. Every sequencing run produced over 180 million TCR-beta sequences that came from 15-18 subjects. TCRdb passed the 5' RACE reads through MiXCR, listing each CDR3 protein once. Of 39,000 or so distinct CDR3 sequences in the sample, approximately 5.1% were seen once. The V call is TRBV7-3, the J call TRBJ1-5, with D possibly matching TRBD1 (6 bases). Input material: CD4+ T cells from blood. This clonotype was obtained from a man younger than 30 in good health. The CDR3 nucleotides read TGTGCCAGCAGCTTACAGGGGAATCAGCCCCAGCATTTT. It is translated as CASSLQGNQPQHF.